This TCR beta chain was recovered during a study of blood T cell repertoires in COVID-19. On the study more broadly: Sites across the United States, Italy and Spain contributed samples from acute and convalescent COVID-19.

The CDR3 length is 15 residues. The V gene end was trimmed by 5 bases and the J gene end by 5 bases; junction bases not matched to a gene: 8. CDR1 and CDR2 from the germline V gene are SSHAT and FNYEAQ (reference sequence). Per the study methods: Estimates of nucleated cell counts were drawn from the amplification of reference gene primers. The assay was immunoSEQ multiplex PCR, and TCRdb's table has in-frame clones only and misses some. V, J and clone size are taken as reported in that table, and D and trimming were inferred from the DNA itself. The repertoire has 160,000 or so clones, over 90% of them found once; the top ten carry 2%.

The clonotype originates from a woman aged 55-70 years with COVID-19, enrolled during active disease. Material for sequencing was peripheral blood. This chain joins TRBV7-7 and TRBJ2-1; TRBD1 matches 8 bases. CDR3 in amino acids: CASSRTGQANNEQFF. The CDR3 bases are TGTGCCAGCAGCCGAACGGGACAGGCAAACAATGAGCAGTTCTTC.